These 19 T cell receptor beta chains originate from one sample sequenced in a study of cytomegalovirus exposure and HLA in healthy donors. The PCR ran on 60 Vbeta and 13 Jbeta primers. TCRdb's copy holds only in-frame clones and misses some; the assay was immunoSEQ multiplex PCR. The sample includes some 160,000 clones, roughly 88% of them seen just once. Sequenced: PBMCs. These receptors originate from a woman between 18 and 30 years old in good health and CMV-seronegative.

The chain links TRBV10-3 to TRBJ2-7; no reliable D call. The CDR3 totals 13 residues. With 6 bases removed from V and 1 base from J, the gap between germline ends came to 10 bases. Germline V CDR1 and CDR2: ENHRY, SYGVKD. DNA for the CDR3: TGTGCCATCAGGGAGACTGAATCCTACGAGCAGTACTTC. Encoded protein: CAIRETESYEQYF.

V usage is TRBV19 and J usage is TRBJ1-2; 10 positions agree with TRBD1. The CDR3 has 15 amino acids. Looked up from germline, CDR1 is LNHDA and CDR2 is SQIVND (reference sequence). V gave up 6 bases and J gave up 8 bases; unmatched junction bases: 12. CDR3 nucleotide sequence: TGTGCCAGTAGGCCTCCGGGACAGGGGTCTGGCGGCTACACCTTC. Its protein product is CASRPPGQGSGGYTF. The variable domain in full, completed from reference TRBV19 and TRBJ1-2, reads DGGITQSPKYLFRKEGQNVTLSCEQNLNHDAMYWYRQDPGQGLRLIYYSQIVNDFQKGDIAEGYSVSREKKESFPLTVTSAQKNPTAFYLCASRPPGQGSGGYTFGSGTRLTVV.

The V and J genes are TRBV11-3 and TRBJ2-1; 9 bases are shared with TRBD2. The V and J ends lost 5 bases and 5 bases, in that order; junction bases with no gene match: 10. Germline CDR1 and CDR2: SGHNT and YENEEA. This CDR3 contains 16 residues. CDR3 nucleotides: TGTGCCAGCAGCCCACGAGGAGCGGGGGGAAACAATGAGCAGTTCTTC. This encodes CASSPRGAGGNNEQFF.

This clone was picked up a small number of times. CDR3 nucleotides: TGTGCCAGCAGCGCGTTTCCGAGCTCTGGAAACACCATATATTTT. This sequence encodes CASSAFPSSGNTIYF. The chain couples TRBV9 to TRBJ1-3; D gene uncertain. The CDR3 sequence is 15 residues long. V was clipped by 3 bases and J by 0 bases, with 10 bases between them. CDR1 and CDR2 from the germline V gene are SGDLS and YYNGEE.

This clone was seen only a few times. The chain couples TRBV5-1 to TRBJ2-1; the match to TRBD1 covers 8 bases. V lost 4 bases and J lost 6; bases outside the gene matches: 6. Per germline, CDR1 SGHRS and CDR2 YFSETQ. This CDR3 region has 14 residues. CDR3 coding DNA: TGCGCCAGCAGCATCCAAACAGGGGGCAATGAGCAGTTCTTC. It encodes CASSIQTGGNEQFF.

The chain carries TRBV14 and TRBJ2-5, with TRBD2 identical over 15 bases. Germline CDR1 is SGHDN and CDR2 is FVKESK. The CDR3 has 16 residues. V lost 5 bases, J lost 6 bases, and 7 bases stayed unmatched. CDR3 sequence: CASSWTSGGAGKTQYF. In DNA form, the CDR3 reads TGTGCCAGCAGCTGGACTAGCGGGGGGGCCGGGAAGACCCAGTACTTC.

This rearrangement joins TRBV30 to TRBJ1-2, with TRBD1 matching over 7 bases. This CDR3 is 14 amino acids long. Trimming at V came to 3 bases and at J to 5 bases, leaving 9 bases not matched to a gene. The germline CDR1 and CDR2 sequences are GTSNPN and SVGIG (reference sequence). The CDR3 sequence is CAWRTGRRVYGYTF. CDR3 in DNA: TGTGCCTGGAGGACAGGGAGACGAGTTTATGGCTACACCTTC.

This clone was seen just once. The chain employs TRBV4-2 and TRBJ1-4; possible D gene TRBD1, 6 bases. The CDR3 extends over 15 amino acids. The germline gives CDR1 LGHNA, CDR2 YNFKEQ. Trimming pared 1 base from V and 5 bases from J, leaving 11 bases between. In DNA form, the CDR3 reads TGTGCCAGCAGCCAAGGCGGGGGGCGGAATGAAAAACTGTTTTTT. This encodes CASSQGGGRNEKLFF.

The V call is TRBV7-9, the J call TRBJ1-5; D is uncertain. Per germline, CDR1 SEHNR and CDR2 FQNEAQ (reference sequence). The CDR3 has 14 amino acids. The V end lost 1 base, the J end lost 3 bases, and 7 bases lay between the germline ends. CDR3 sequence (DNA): TGTGCCAGCAGCTTAGTCGGGGACAATCAGCCCCAGCATTTT. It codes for CASSLVGDNQPQHF.

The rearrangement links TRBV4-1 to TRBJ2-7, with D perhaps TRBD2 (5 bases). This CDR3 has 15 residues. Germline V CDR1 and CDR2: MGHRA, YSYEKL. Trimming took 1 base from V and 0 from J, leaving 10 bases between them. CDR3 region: CASSQGPAASYEQYF. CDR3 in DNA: TGCGCCAGCAGCCAAGGCCCAGCGGCCTCCTACGAGCAGTACTTC.

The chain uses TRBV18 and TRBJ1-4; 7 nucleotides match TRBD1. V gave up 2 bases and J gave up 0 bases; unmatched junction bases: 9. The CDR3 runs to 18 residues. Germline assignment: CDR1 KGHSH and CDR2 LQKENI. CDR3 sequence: CASSPGTAQITTNEKLFF. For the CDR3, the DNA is TGTGCCAGCTCACCAGGGACAGCGCAGATTACAACTAATGAAAAACTGTTTTTT.

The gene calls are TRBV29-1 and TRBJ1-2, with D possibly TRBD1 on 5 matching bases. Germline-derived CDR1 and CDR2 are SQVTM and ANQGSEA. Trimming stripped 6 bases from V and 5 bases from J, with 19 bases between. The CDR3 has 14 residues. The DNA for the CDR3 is TGCAGCGTCGCCCAAGGGGAAGGGCAGTATGGCTACACCTTC. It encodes CSVAQGEGQYGYTF.

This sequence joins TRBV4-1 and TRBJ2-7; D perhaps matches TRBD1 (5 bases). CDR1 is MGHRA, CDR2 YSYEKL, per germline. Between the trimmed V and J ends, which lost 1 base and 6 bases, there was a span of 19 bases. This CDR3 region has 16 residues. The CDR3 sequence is CASSQGVFSGQFEQYF. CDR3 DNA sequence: TGCGCCAGCAGCCAAGGAGTTTTTTCAGGGCAATTCGAGCAGTACTTC.

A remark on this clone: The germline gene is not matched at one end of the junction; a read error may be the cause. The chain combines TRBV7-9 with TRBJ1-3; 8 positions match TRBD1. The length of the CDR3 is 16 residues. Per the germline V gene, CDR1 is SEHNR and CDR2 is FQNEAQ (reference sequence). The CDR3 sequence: CSSSLSLSGGQGTIYF. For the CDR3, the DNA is TGTTCCAGCAGCTTATCCCTCTCAGGGGGCCAGGGCACCATATATTTT.

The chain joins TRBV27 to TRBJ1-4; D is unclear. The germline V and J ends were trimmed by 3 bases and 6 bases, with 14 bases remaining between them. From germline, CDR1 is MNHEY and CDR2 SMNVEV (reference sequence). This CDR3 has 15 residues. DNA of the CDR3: TGTGCCAGCAGTTTTGGTTTCAGGTCCGATGAAAAACTGTTTTTT. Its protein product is CASSFGFRSDEKLFF.

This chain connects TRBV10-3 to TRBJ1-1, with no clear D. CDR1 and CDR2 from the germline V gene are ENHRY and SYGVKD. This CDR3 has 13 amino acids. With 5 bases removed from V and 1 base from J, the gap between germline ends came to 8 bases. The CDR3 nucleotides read TGTGCCATCAGTAAGCAAACGAACACTGAAGCTTTCTTT. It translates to CAISKQTNTEAFF.

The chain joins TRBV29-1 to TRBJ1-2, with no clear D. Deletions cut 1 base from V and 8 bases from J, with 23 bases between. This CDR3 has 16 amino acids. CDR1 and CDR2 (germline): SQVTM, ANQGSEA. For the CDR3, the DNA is TGCAGCGTTGAAGTTGGCTCACGGCGGGCAAGACAAGGCTACACCTTC. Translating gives CSVEVGSRRARQGYTF.

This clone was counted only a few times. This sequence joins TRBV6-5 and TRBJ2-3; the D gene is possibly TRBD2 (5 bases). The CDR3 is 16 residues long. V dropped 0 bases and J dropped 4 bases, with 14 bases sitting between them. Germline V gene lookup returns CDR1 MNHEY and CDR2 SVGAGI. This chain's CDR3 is CASSYSASRYADTQYF. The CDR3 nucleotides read TGTGCCAGCAGTTACTCGGCTAGCCGATACGCAGATACGCAGTATTTT.

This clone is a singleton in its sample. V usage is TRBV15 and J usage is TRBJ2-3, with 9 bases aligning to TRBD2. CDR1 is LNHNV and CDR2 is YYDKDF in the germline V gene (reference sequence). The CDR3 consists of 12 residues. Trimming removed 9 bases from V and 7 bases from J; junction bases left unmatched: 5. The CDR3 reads CATTSGKNTQYF. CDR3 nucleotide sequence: TGTGCCACGACTAGCGGTAAAAATACGCAGTATTTT.